This T cell receptor (beta chain) is drawn from a study of OX40 agonist ivuxolimab in advanced cancers. Background on the study: Intravenous ivuxolimab was administered to patients every 2 weeks at 0.01 to 10 mg/kg. Study-level points and caveats: Partial responders at 0.1-3.0 mg/kg had among the lowest clonal expansion. Clonal expansion was seen in CD4+ and CD8+ blood T cells by week 6 at 0.1 to 3.0 mg/kg.

This clone was counted once. Its antigen is undetermined. Blood draws occurred at baseline, cycle 4 day 1, and cycle 7 day 1. TCRdb keeps only in-frame clones here, not all; method: immunoSEQ multiplex PCR. Here the sample spans 82,000 or so clones, approximately 85% being singletons. The V and J ends lost 4 bases and 5 bases respectively, with 14 bases between them. CDR1 and CDR2 from the germline V gene are SQVTM and ANQGSEA. There are 13 residues in the CDR3. The receptor comes from an adult with an advanced solid tumor such as melanoma, head and neck, liver or kidney cancer. The specimen was CD4+ or CD8+ T cells sorted from blood, collected in a trial of the OX40 agonist ivuxolimab. This chain joins TRBV29-1 and TRBJ1-1; D unresolved. In nucleotides, the CDR3 is TGCAGCGTTGGCTCCGCTGCGGGGACTGAAGCTTTCTTT. This gives the protein CSVGSAAGTEAFF. The full variable domain, its missing parts supplied by reference TRBV29-1 and TRBJ1-1, is SAVISQKPSRDICQRGTSLTIQCQVDSQVTMMFWYRQQPGQSLTLIATANQGSEATYESGFVIDKFPISRPNLTFSTLTVSNMSPEDSSIYLCSVGSAAGTEAFFGQGTRLTVV.